Below are 25 T cell receptor beta chains sequenced from a single sample in a study of shared clonotypes between healthy human individuals. As defined, naive CD8 cells were CD45RO-negative and positively selected for CCR7, with terminally differentiated effector memory CD45RA+ cells excluded. Clones were sequenced by immunoSEQ multiplex PCR, and TCRdb holds only the in-frame ones, with some missing. This sample has about 700,000 clones, with about 90% found just once. Sequenced: naive CD8+ T cells sorted from blood. Every receptor here comes from a man aged 30 to 45 in good health.

This chain links TRBV27 with TRBJ2-7, with 8 positions matching TRBD1. With V trimmed by 5 bases and J by 10 bases, 16 bases remained unmatched. The germline V gene has CDR1 MNHEY and CDR2 SMNVEV (reference sequence). The CDR3 totals 15 residues. The CDR3 DNA is TGTGCCAGCAGTGCTGCCGGTCAGGGGGCAGGGGAACAGTACTTC. Translation: CASSAAGQGAGEQYF.

The chain recombines TRBV29-1 with TRBJ2-3, with 12 bases that match TRBD2. V lost 7 bases, J lost 6 bases, and 11 bases stayed unmatched. The germline V gene encodes CDR1 SQVTM and CDR2 ANQGSEA. The CDR3 covers 15 residues. The CDR3 spells CSGLGLAGILDTQYF. CDR3 in DNA: TGCAGCGGTCTTGGACTAGCGGGAATTTTGGATACGCAGTATTTT.

This chain joins TRBV6-5 and TRBJ1-1; 7 nucleotides agree with TRBD1. This CDR3 is 15 amino acids long. Germline CDR1 reads MNHEY; CDR2 reads SVGAGI. Losses at the gene ends were 4 bases for V and 0 bases for J; bases not matched to a gene: 5. This CDR3 is CASSLSGGLNTEAFF. CDR3 nucleotides: TGTGCCAGCAGTTTATCAGGGGGGTTGAACACTGAAGCTTTCTTT.

This clone has a handful of counts. The chain is built from TRBV2 and TRBJ2-1, with D maybe TRBD2 (6 bases). Trimming removed 2 bases from V and 6 bases from J, with 8 bases in between. Germline CDR1 SNHLY, CDR2 FYNNEI. The CDR3 contains 13 residues. CDR3 DNA sequence: TGTGCCAGCAGTGAAATCGGGGGCAATGAGCAGTTCTTC. This gives the protein CASSEIGGNEQFF.

The chain employs TRBV28 and TRBJ2-7; possible D gene TRBD2, 5 bases. CDR1 MDHEN and CDR2 SYDVKM come from the germline V gene. The CDR3 is 12 amino acids. Trimming removed 5 bases at V and 6 bases at J, with 11 bases between. CDR3 amino acids: CASSVARAEQYF. The CDR3 DNA reads TGTGCCAGCAGTGTCGCGCGGGCCGAGCAGTACTTC. The whole variable domain, remainder taken from reference TRBV28 and TRBJ2-7, is DVKVTQSSRYLVKRTGEKVFLECVQDMDHENMFWYRQDPGLGLRLIYFSYDVKMKEKGDIPEGYSVSREKKERFSLILESASTNQTSMYLCASSVARAEQYFGPGTRLTVT.

The CDR3 region is CASSFRGDLPEAFF. The CDR3 DNA sequence: TGTGCCAGCAGCTTCAGGGGTGACTTGCCTGAAGCTTTCTTT. The V and J genes are TRBV11-2 and TRBJ1-1; possible D gene TRBD1, 6 bases. The V end was cut by 3 bases, the J end by 6 bases, with 14 bases between. In germline, CDR1 is SGHAT, CDR2 FQNNGV. CDR3 length: 14 amino acids.

The chain employs TRBV7-8 and TRBJ2-7, with D perhaps TRBD2 (6 bases). V lost 2 bases to trimming and J lost 5 bases, with 19 bases between them. The CDR3 is 16 amino acids. CDR1 and CDR2 from the germline V gene are SGHVS and FQNEAQ. CDR3 amino acids: CASSLRPPTSYDEQYF. CDR3 nucleotide sequence: TGTGCCAGCAGCTTACGCCCCCCCACTAGCTATGACGAGCAGTACTTC.

This rearrangement joins TRBV7-6 to TRBJ2-2; D unresolved. Deletions cut 1 base from V and 6 bases from J, with 6 bases between. Germline loops: CDR1 SGHVS, CDR2 FNYEAQ. The CDR3 is made up of 13 amino acids. The CDR3 reads CASSLEAAGELFF. The CDR3 DNA sequence: TGTGCCAGCAGCTTAGAGGCGGCCGGGGAGCTGTTTTTT.

V usage is TRBV10-2 and J usage is TRBJ2-7; 9 nucleotides line up with TRBD1. This CDR3 is 14 amino acids long. After removal of 10 bases from V and 2 bases from J, the junction contained 9 bases not matched to a gene. In germline, CDR1 is WSHSY, CDR2 SAAADI. In DNA, the CDR3 is TGCGCCACCACCGGGACAGGGAAGGCCTACGAGCAGTACTTC. Its translation is CATTGTGKAYEQYF.

This chain links TRBV18 with TRBJ2-3; D is tentatively TRBD1 or TRBD2 (6 bases each). CDR1 is KGHSH and CDR2 is LQKENI in the germline V gene. The CDR3 covers 17 residues. V lost 0 bases, J lost 0 bases, and 13 bases lay in between. The CDR3 loop reads CASSPPGAGISTDTQYF. The DNA of the CDR3 is TGTGCCAGCTCACCACCGGGGGCGGGGATCAGCACAGATACGCAGTATTTT.

The chain is built from TRBV28 and TRBJ1-2; 7 positions agree with TRBD1. The CDR3 consists of 13 residues. In germline, CDR1 is MDHEN, CDR2 SYDVKM. The V segment lost 3 bases and the J segment 7 bases; nucleotides outside the gene matches: 5. The CDR3 region is CASSFTTGTGYTF. CDR3 DNA sequence: TGTGCCAGCAGTTTCACGACAGGGACTGGCTACACCTTC.

This chain uses TRBV11-3 with TRBJ2-3, with 8 positions matching TRBD1. CDR3 size: 15 residues. CDR1 and CDR2 (germline): SGHNT, YENEEA. J gave up 3 bases and V 4 bases, and 6 bases lay outside the gene matches. In DNA, the CDR3 is TGTGCCAGCAGCTCACGACAGGGGACGACAGATACGCAGTATTTT. This sequence encodes CASSSRQGTTDTQYF. The full variable domain, completed using reference TRBV11-3 and TRBJ2-3, is EAGVVQSPRYKIIEKKQPVAFWCNPISGHNTLYWYLQNLGQGPELLIRYENEEAVDDSQLPKDRFSAERLKGVDSTLKIQPAELGDSAVYLCASSSRQGTTDTQYFGPGTRLTVL.

The rearrangement joins TRBV7-2 to TRBJ2-1, with D perhaps matching TRBD2 (7 bases). The CDR3 length is 17 residues. Germline-derived CDR1 and CDR2 are SGHTA and FQGNSA. Trimming took off 3 bases at V and 0 bases at J, with 15 bases between the two ends. Written as DNA, the CDR3 is TGTGCCAGCAGCTTGTGGGGGGGCACACTCTCCTACAATGAGCAGTTCTTC. It codes for CASSLWGGTLSYNEQFF.

V and J are TRBV5-5 and TRBJ2-1, with D possibly being TRBD1 (5 bases). The CDR3 has 20 amino acids. Trimming removed 0 bases at V and 1 base at J, with 23 bases between. Germline V gene sequence: CDR1 SGHKS, CDR2 YYEKEE (reference sequence). CDR3 residues: CASSLEAGPVTVWSYNEQFF. The CDR3 nucleotides are TGTGCCAGCAGCTTGGAGGCAGGGCCCGTCACCGTTTGGTCCTACAATGAGCAGTTCTTC.

The V gene is TRBV10-1, the J gene TRBJ2-1, with D hard to call. Germline CDR1 and CDR2: WNHNN and SYGVQD (reference sequence). V lost 3 bases, J lost 5 bases, and 8 bases lay in between. The CDR3 extends over 13 amino acids. The CDR3, as DNA: TGCGCCAGCAGTGATGGGCGGAACAATGAGCAGTTCTTC. Its protein product is CASSDGRNNEQFF.

The chain joins TRBV28 to TRBJ2-5, with D uncertain. Germline V gene lookup returns CDR1 MDHEN and CDR2 SYDVKM. Trimming shortened V by 6 bases and J by 4 bases, and 9 bases separated the two germline ends. The CDR3 covers 12 residues. CDR3 loop: CASRTLRETQYF. The CDR3 bases are TGTGCCAGCAGGACCTTACGAGAGACCCAGTACTTC.

This chain joins TRBV11-3 and TRBJ2-5; D gene uncertain. The CDR3 has 16 amino acids. Germline V CDR1 and CDR2: SGHNT, YENEEA. The V and J ends lost 5 bases and 2 bases respectively, with 18 bases between them. The CDR3 loop reads CASSRPHDQGQETQYF. CDR3 in DNA: TGTGCCAGCAGCCGCCCCCATGACCAAGGACAAGAGACCCAGTACTTC. The full variable domain, in which reference TRBV11-3 and TRBJ2-5 provide the parts outside the CDR3, is EAGVVQSPRYKIIEKKQPVAFWCNPISGHNTLYWYLQNLGQGPELLIRYENEEAVDDSQLPKDRFSAERLKGVDSTLKIQPAELGDSAVYLCASSRPHDQGQETQYFGPGTRLLVL.

The chain uses TRBV11-2 and TRBJ2-7; 8 bases are a match to TRBD1. With 5 bases clipped from V and 1 base from J, the junction kept 13 bases outside the gene matches. The CDR3 contains 17 residues. Germline CDR1 is SGHAT and CDR2 is FQNNGV. CDR3 DNA: TGTGCCAGCAGCCACCCCGAGAGGGACAGGTCGTCCTACGAGCAGTACTTC. Its protein product is CASSHPERDRSSYEQYF.

This clone was picked up one time. The J gene is TRBJ2-4, the V gene TRBV25-1, with TRBD2 as a possible D gene (5 bases). Trimming took off 1 base at V and 0 bases at J, with 10 bases between the two ends. The CDR3 consists of 16 residues. Germline CDR1 is MGHDK and CDR2 is SYGVNS. CDR3 in amino acids: CASSEFSELAKNIQYF. The CDR3 coding sequence is TGTGCCAGCAGTGAATTTAGCGAGCTAGCCAAAAACATTCAGTACTTC.

The chain recombines TRBV6-6 with TRBJ2-7, with 9 bases matching TRBD1. The CDR3 runs to 14 residues. Looked up from germline, CDR1 is MNHNY and CDR2 is SVGAGI (reference sequence). Trimming cost V 0 bases and J 5 bases; bases outside gene matches: 2. Here the CDR3 reads CASSYSDRGNEQYF. The CDR3 DNA sequence: TGTGCCAGCAGTTACTCGGACAGGGGAAACGAGCAGTACTTC.

The J gene is TRBJ2-1, the V gene TRBV7-9, with D tentatively TRBD2 (6 bases). V lost 5 bases and J lost 0, with 14 bases in between. The CDR3 loop spans 16 amino acids. CDR1 and CDR2 from the germline V gene are SEHNR and FQNEAQ (reference sequence). The CDR3 reads CASSPLEGASYNEQFF. The CDR3 DNA reads TGTGCCAGCAGCCCCTTGGAGGGCGCCTCCTACAATGAGCAGTTCTTC.

This clone was recorded only once. The chain recombines TRBV7-9 with TRBJ2-3; D ambiguous. The CDR3 runs to 16 residues. The germline V and J ends were trimmed by 8 bases and 0 bases, with 18 bases remaining between them. Germline values: CDR1 SEHNR, CDR2 FQNEAQ (reference sequence). CDR3 sequence reads: CASRAPSLNSTDTQYF. The CDR3 DNA follows: TGTGCCAGCCGCGCGCCTAGTCTAAATAGCACAGATACGCAGTATTTT.

The chain links TRBV7-2 to TRBJ2-1, with no clear D. V was pared by 4 bases and J by 0 bases, with 7 bases between. There are 14 residues in the CDR3. Per the germline V gene, CDR1 is SGHTA and CDR2 is FQGNSA. The DNA of the CDR3 is TGTGCCAGCAGCTCTGTGAGCTCCTACAATGAGCAGTTCTTC. It specifies CASSSVSSYNEQFF.

The chain recombines TRBV7-9 with TRBJ2-7; unclear D gene. The CDR3 covers 14 residues. Germline loops: CDR1 SEHNR, CDR2 FQNEAQ (reference sequence). The V end lost 5 bases, the J end lost 0 bases, and 11 bases lay between the germline ends. The CDR3 is CASSLPGSSYEQYF. In DNA, the CDR3 is TGTGCCAGCAGCCTCCCTGGAAGCTCCTACGAGCAGTACTTC.

This clone was seen only once. The chain recombines TRBV28 with TRBJ1-5, with TRBD1 identical over 8 bases. This CDR3 has 14 residues. The germline V gene has CDR1 MDHEN and CDR2 SYDVKM. V was pared by 6 bases and J by 5 bases, with 6 bases of the junction left unmatched. CDR3 protein: CASRRTGTYQPQHF. Written as DNA, the CDR3 is TGTGCCAGCAGACGGACAGGGACGTATCAGCCCCAGCATTTT.